This T cell receptor (beta chain) was retrieved from a study of cytomegalovirus exposure and HLA in healthy donors. In germline, CDR1 is SNHLY, CDR2 FYNNEI. The V end lost 4 bases, the J end lost 5 bases, and 8 bases lay between the germline ends. The CDR3 sequence is 12 residues long. A multiplex PCR was run with 60 Vbeta primers and 13 Jbeta primers. The data were produced by immunoSEQ multiplex PCR, yet TCRdb's version contains in-frame clones alone and is incomplete. The table shows about 140,000 clones, with around 82% occurring only once. This receptor was obtained from a man in his fifties or sixties in good health and CMV-seronegative. Material for sequencing was PBMCs. This chain connects TRBV2 to TRBJ2-5; D not resolved. CDR3 loop: CASSVSSETQYF. The CDR3 region has the DNA TGTGCCAGCAGTGTATCCTCGGAGACCCAGTACTTC. The full variable domain, its missing parts supplied by reference TRBV2 and TRBJ2-5, is EPEVTQTPSHQVTQMGQEVILRCVPISNHLYFYWYRQILGQKVEFLVSFYNNEISEKSEIFDDQFSVERPDGSNFTLKIRSTKLEDSAMYFCASSVSSETQYFGPGTRLLVL.